Listed below are T cell receptor beta chains from one sample, sequenced in a study of blood T cell repertoires in COVID-19. Generated by immunoSEQ multiplex PCR, the TCRdb table keeps only in-frame clones and is missing some. Found here are about 230,000 clones, 80% to 85% of them singletons; the top ten hold 27%. Sample: peripheral blood. The receptor set was obtained from a man aged 40-55 years with acute or convalescent COVID-19. CDR3s include the opening cysteine and the closing phenylalanine or tryptophan.

j_call v_call cdr3_length cdr3_aa
TRBJ2-1 TRBV6-4 15 CASSFLADSYNEQFF
TRBJ1-4 TRBV30 18 CAWSVRGRVGPLIEKLFF
TRBJ2-6 TRBV11-2 15 CASSLDSSGANVLTF
TRBJ1-5 TRBV5-5 15 CASSRDRGREQPQHF
TRBJ1-3 TRBV19 18 CATDGGQPNTYSGNTIYF
TRBJ2-1 TRBV5-6 14 CAGKRRGGYNEQFF
TRBJ1-2 TRBV12-5 14 CASGLPDSYYGYTF
TRBJ1-2 TRBV12-3/TRBV12-4 13 CASSYRDAYGYTF
TRBJ2-1 TRBV3-1/TRBV3-2 13 CASSQSGYNEQFF
TRBJ1-3 TRBV23-1 14 CASTYTPNGCSIYF
TRBJ2-3 TRBV5-1 16 CASSLGAGISTDTQYF
TRBJ1-1 TRBV29-1 15 CSVGGGQGPMTEAFF
TRBJ2-2 TRBV7-9 16 CASTPGAGVNTGELFF
TRBJ1-3 TRBV30 17 CAWSGDRGYSSGNTIYF
TRBJ1-4 TRBV5-1 14 CASSTTGGDEKLFF
TRBJ1-2 TRBV29-1 11 CSGRVPGGYTF
TRBJ2-1 TRBV5-1 14 CASSPGLTPTEQFF
TRBJ2-5 TRBV2 15 CASTLSGRAGETQYF
TRBJ2-2 TRBV5-8 15 CASRIAGVGTGELFF
TRBJ2-7 TRBV28 12 CASSLRGVEQYF
TRBJ2-5 TRBV5-6 16 CASSGTSGPKWETQYF
TRBJ1-1 TRBV27 18 CASSSRGQGTFKDTEAFF
TRBJ1-2 TRBV10-3 15 CAGRQGTEANYGYTF
TRBJ2-2 TRBV5-6 16 CASLASGTGGTGELFF
TRBJ1-6 TRBV6-5 14 CASRHPLENSPLHF
TRBJ1-3 TRBV19 16 CASSIQGTYSGNTIYF
TRBJ1-2 TRBV5-5 15 CASSETGLANYGYTF
TRBJ1-5 TRBV15 15 CATSRGGGAYQPQHF
TRBJ1-6 TRBV5-6 13 CASNDRVNSPLHF
TRBJ1-1 TRBV19 13 CAVRQGANTEAFF
TRBJ2-5 TRBV10-3 15 CAISGGTGIGETQYF
TRBJ1-6 TRBV30 14 CAWSNWGVASPLHF
TRBJ2-3 TRBV7-2 15 CASSRAGGDTDTQYF
TRBJ2-2 TRBV3-1/TRBV3-2 16 CASSQLRDRGAGELFF
TRBJ1-1 TRBV30 13 CAWSAQVHTEAFF
TRBJ1-6 TRBV30 15 CAWGIGDRGFSPLHF